This T cell receptor (beta chain) originates from a study of shared clonotypes between healthy human individuals. V gave up 4 bases and J gave up 7 bases, with 25 bases separating them. CDR3 length: 17 residues. The germline V gene has CDR1 SGHRS and CDR2 YFSETQ. A remark on this clone: What it binds is not known.

Study conclusions and caveats: In contrast to clonotypes shared by all four donors, non-shared clonotypes had lower generation probabilities.

Only in-frame clones appear in the TCRdb table, and some are missing; sequencing was by immunoSEQ multiplex PCR. The table has some 2,500,000 clones, over 85% seen once. The sequenced sample consisted of naive CD4+ T cells from PBMCs. Subset noted: CD45RA+ positively selected. The source is a man aged 18 to 29 in good health. Some clones in this sample may be carry-over from other donors' samples. This sequence joins TRBV5-1 and TRBJ2-3, with D hard to call. DNA for the CDR3: TGCGCCAGCAGCAATGACCGTGCTCACACGGAATACAATACGCAGTATTTT. This gives the protein CASSNDRAHTEYNTQYF.